This T cell receptor beta chain was sequenced in a study of immune characterization of retroperitoneal liposarcoma. The germline CDR1 and CDR2 sequences are SGHTA and FQGNSA. The CDR3 is made up of 13 amino acids. Trimming removed 2 bases from V and 7 bases from J, with 9 bases in between. TCRdb re-called the PCR reads with MiXCR, one entry per CDR3 protein. Of more than 6,000 distinct CDR3 sequences listed, over 25% are singletons. This clonotype was detected only a few times. The chain combines TRBV7-2 with TRBJ2-4, with unresolved D. Sequenced material: blood. This receptor was identified in a male donor with retroperitoneal liposarcoma. This CDR3 reads CASSLKGGNIQYF. CDR3 DNA sequence: TGTGCCAGCAGCTTAAAGGGTGGGAACATTCAGTACTTC.